This note documents a single T cell receptor (beta chain) sequence. This clone was detected only once. Its antigen is unknown. The record has no base qualities; no much larger clone is one base away. Blood samples were obtained from patients with leukemic cutaneous T cell lymphoma (Sezary syndrome) who were treated at a US cutaneous lymphoma program. Ficoll centrifugation was used to isolate peripheral blood mononuclear cells from the blood of patients. Genomic DNA was extracted with the QIAamp DNA Mini kit and profiled by immunoSEQ using roughly 100-450 ng of DNA template. In its TCRdb copy, this immuneACCESS table keeps in-frame sequences only and misses some clones. Where compared with another copy, unresolved V genes explain less than half of these, and the others have no known cause. This sample has about 900 clones in its table, and less than 85% of those were observed once. Of the sample, 0.65% to 0.7% is held by the ten largest clones.

This sample stems from a study of IL-32 and malignant T cell survival in cutaneous lymphoma (dated by TCRdb to the early 2020s). Concerning the study at large: Whether the surviving TCR Vbeta+ T cells in IL-32 cultures were the malignant clone rather than benign T cells sharing that Vbeta was tested by high-throughput TCR sequencing. Samples from a couple of CTCL donors were studied by high-throughput TCR sequencing, and IL-32beta was confirmed to support malignant T cell survival in vitro.

General conclusions and limits of the study: By inducing large CD14+ antigen-presenting cells that reduced apoptosis, IL-32beta appeared to support the survival of malignant T cells in vitro. The kinetics of enhanced malignant T cell survival in culture varied somewhat between CTCL blood donors. The methods did not state the exact culture duration for the TCR-sequenced samples. TCR sequencing showed that malignant T cell TCRs persisted after in vitro culture with IL-32beta.

The source is a human donor with cutaneous T cell lymphoma. This sample comprised blood, obtained on day 0.

The bases read TGCGCCAGCAGCCTCGGGACAGACCATGAAAAACTGTTTTTT. Its coded protein is CASSLGTDHEKLFF. The rearrangement joined TRBV5-1 to TRBJ1-4; 7 bases in between match TRBD1. Relative to germline, V is missing 4 bases and J is missing 6 bases, with 6 bases of the junction outside any gene match. From the cysteine through the phenylalanine, the CDR3 covers 14 amino acids. Only CDR3 DNA remains: 42 bases, in frame from the first base. From a lookup of the germline V gene, CDR1 and CDR2 are SGHRS and YFSETQ.